The 29 T cell receptor beta chains below were found in one sample sequenced in a study of cytomegalovirus exposure and HLA in healthy donors. The study ran its PCR with 60 Vbeta and 13 Jbeta primers. Sequencing was performed with immunoSEQ multiplex PCR; in TCRdb, only in-frame clones are kept and a portion is missing. Among over 130,000 clones listed, 70% to 80% were seen once. The material sequenced was PBMCs. These receptors were taken from a human donor in good health.

CDR3 sequence: CASSQSRGGEQYF. DNA of the CDR3: TGCGCCAGCAGTCAATCGAGAGGGGGCGAGCAGTACTTC. V gene TRBV23-1 combines with J gene TRBJ2-7, with a tentative D call TRBD1 (6 bases). TRBV23-1 is reported as an ORF; its role is uncertain. V was trimmed by 0 bases and J by 6 bases, leaving 9 bases between them. The CDR3 is made up of 13 amino acids.

V and J are TRBV2 and TRBJ1-1; 9 nucleotides agree with TRBD1. Per germline, CDR1 SNHLY and CDR2 FYNNEI. V was clipped by 7 bases and J by 8 bases; unmatched bases: 14. The CDR3 runs to 15 residues. CDR3 loop: CASTFSGTGIDEAFF. The CDR3 DNA follows: TGTGCCAGCACATTTTCCGGGACAGGGATTGACGAAGCTTTCTTT.

This rearrangement joins TRBV5-1 to TRBJ2-5; 8 nucleotides align to TRBD1. The J call may be faulty, since TRBJ2-7 better matches the DNA end. The germline V gene has CDR1 SGHRS and CDR2 YFSETQ. CDR3 length: 16 amino acids. CDR3 protein: CASSLEDREPYYEQYF. The DNA of the CDR3 is TGCGCCAGCAGCTTGGAGGACAGGGAACCCTACTACGAGCAGTACTTC.

On this clone itself: Germline is not matched at one junction end, which may reflect a read error. The rearrangement uses TRBV4-3 and TRBJ2-1; tentatively, D is TRBD1 (7 bases). The CDR3 loop spans 18 amino acids. Germline values: CDR1 LGHNA, CDR2 YSLEER. CDR3 bases: TGCGCCAGCAGTCAAGCAGAAAGGGGGCGGGATAGGTACAATGAGCAGTTCTTC. Encoded protein: CASSQAERGRDRYNEQFF.

V and J are TRBV19 and TRBJ1-6, with TRBD1 identical over 7 bases. The trim removed 6 bases at V and 10 bases at J, leaving 9 bases unmatched. The V gene's germline CDR1 is LNHDA and CDR2 SQIVND (reference sequence). CDR3 length: 14 residues. The CDR3 bases are TGTGCCAGTAGATATACAGGGGTTCAGTCACCCCTCCACTTT. Translated: CASRYTGVQSPLHF.

This chain connects TRBV4-3 to TRBJ2-1; TRBD2 agrees at 12 bases. The ends lost 4 bases at V and 8 bases at J; junction bases unmatched: 9. The germline V gene has CDR1 LGHNA and CDR2 YSLEER. This CDR3 comprises 16 residues. Here the CDR3 reads CASSLNTGLAGDEQFF. Here the CDR3 DNA reads TGCGCCAGCAGCCTAAACACGGGACTAGCGGGCGATGAGCAGTTCTTC.

This rearrangement joins TRBV5-6 to TRBJ1-1; D is perhaps TRBD1 (5 bases). The germline CDR1 and CDR2 sequences are SGHDT and YYEEEE. Trimming stripped 4 bases from V and 4 bases from J, with 11 bases between. This CDR3 region has 13 residues. The chain's CDR3 is CASSPPRGTEAFF. As DNA, the CDR3 is TGTGCCAGCAGCCCCCCAAGGGGCACTGAAGCTTTCTTT.

CDR3 in amino acids: CASSQGGQSGREQFF. The CDR3 nucleotides read TGTGCCAGCAGCCAAGGGGGACAGTCTGGGCGTGAGCAGTTCTTC. The rearrangement joins TRBV14 to TRBJ2-1; 7 bases agree with TRBD1. With 1 base clipped from V and 9 bases from J, the junction kept 9 bases outside the gene matches. Germline V gives CDR1 SGHDN, CDR2 FVKESK. The CDR3 has 15 amino acids.

The V call is TRBV7-2, the J call TRBJ2-7; 8 nucleotides line up with TRBD1. V lost 4 bases to trimming and J lost 4 bases; unmatched junction nucleotides: 9. Germline values: CDR1 SGHTA, CDR2 FQGNSA. This CDR3 is 15 amino acids long. The CDR3 DNA is TGTGCCAGCAGCTCTAGGACAGGGAGCCGGTACGAGCAGTACTTC. Translating gives CASSSRTGSRYEQYF.

The rearrangement joins TRBV6-5 to TRBJ1-2; D gene unclear. The V gene's germline CDR1 is MNHEY and CDR2 SVGAGI. V dropped 6 bases and J dropped 4 bases, with 12 bases sitting between them. The CDR3 sequence is 13 residues long. The chain's CDR3 is CASSNPGGYGYTF. As DNA, the CDR3 is TGTGCCAGCAGCAATCCGGGAGGCTATGGCTACACCTTC.

This chain connects TRBV2 to TRBJ1-6; D call uncertain. Germline V gives CDR1 SNHLY, CDR2 FYNNEI. There are 15 residues in the CDR3. Trimming stripped 11 bases from V and 7 bases from J, with 21 bases between. The CDR3 DNA sequence: TGTGCCTCCGCCAAGCTCGAGGTCTCGAATTCACCCCTCCACTTT. Protein sequence: CASAKLEVSNSPLHF. Drawing the rest from reference TRBV2 and TRBJ1-6, the complete variable domain is EPEVTQTPSHQVTQMGQEVILRCVPISNHLYFYWYRQILGQKVEFLVSFYNNEISEKSEIFDDQFSVERPDGSNFTLKIRSTKLEDSAMYFCASAKLEVSNSPLHFGNGTRLTVT.

The rearrangement joins TRBV27 to TRBJ2-7; D gene uncertain. The germline V and J ends were trimmed by 5 bases and 4 bases, with 21 bases remaining between them. The length of the CDR3 is 16 residues. CDR1 MNHEY and CDR2 SMNVEV come from the germline V gene (reference sequence). The CDR3 sequence: CASSTRPRQEIYEQYF. The DNA of the CDR3 is TGTGCCAGCAGTACCAGGCCGCGTCAGGAAATATACGAGCAGTACTTC.

J is TRBJ2-5 and V is TRBV7-2; possible D gene TRBD2, 6 bases. V dropped 1 base and J dropped 5 bases, with 14 bases sitting between them. Germline V gives CDR1 SGHTA, CDR2 FQGNSA. CDR3 length equals 15 residues. The CDR3: CASSLEEGRRETQYF. CDR3 in DNA: TGTGCCAGCAGCTTAGAAGAGGGGAGGCGGGAGACCCAGTACTTC.

The chain recombines TRBV14 with TRBJ2-5; the D gene is possibly TRBD1 (5 bases). The J call may be wrong; the DNA end is better matched by TRBJ2-7. CDR3 size: 14 residues. CDR1 is SGHDN and CDR2 is FVKESK in the germline V gene. The CDR3 protein is CASSQKGAPLEQYF. The CDR3 DNA reads as TGTGCCAGCAGCCAGAAAGGGGCGCCTCTCGAGCAGTACTTC.

The CDR3 DNA follows: TGTGCCAGCAGCGCGACAGGGGCCTGGGATCAGCCCCAGCATTTT. It encodes CASSATGAWDQPQHF. The chain links TRBV28 to TRBJ1-5, with TRBD1 identical over 8 bases. With 6 bases clipped from V and 5 bases from J, the junction kept 9 bases outside the gene matches. Germline CDR1 MDHEN, CDR2 SYDVKM. The CDR3 has 15 residues. The variable domain in full, completed from reference TRBV28 and TRBJ1-5, reads DVKVTQSSRYLVKRTGEKVFLECVQDMDHENMFWYRQDPGLGLRLIYFSYDVKMKEKGDIPEGYSVSREKKERFSLILESASTNQTSMYLCASSATGAWDQPQHFGDGTRLSIL.

The chain links TRBV7-3 to TRBJ1-4; 7 bases agree with TRBD1. J was trimmed by 8 bases and V by 4 bases; bases with no gene match: 4. The CDR3 covers 13 residues. Germline values: CDR1 SGHTA, CDR2 FQGTGA. CDR3 DNA: TGTGCCAGCAGCTCGACAGGGTTAGAAAAACTGTTTTTT. Its translation: CASSSTGLEKLFF. Based on the CDR3 plus reference TRBV7-3 and TRBJ1-4, the full variable domain is GAGVSQTPSNKVTEKGKYVELRCDPISGHTALYWYRQSLGQGPEFLIYFQGTGAADDSGLPNDRFFAVRPEGSVSTLKIQRTERGDSAVYLCASSSTGLEKLFFGSGTQLSVL.

This chain joins TRBV10-2 and TRBJ2-1; D not certain. The CDR3 is 12 amino acids. V was shortened by 4 bases and J by 10 bases, with 11 bases between the two germline ends. Germline CDR1 and CDR2: WSHSY and SAAADI. In DNA form, the CDR3 reads TGCGCCAGCAGTGTCGAGCGCAGAGAGCAGTTCTTC. This codes for CASSVERREQFF.

The chain links TRBV5-1 to TRBJ2-3, with 10 bases identical to TRBD1. V shed 0 bases, J shed 2 bases, and the junction held 9 bases outside the gene matches. Germline V gives CDR1 SGHRS, CDR2 YFSETQ. This CDR3 contains 18 residues. CDR3 sequence: CASSLGGTGAIHTDTQYF. In nucleotides, the CDR3 is TGCGCCAGCAGCTTGGGGGGGACAGGGGCTATTCACACAGATACGCAGTATTTT.

This clone appeared a single time. The J gene is TRBJ1-2, the V gene TRBV4-2, with D unresolved. There are 15 residues in the CDR3. The germline V gene has CDR1 LGHNA and CDR2 YNFKEQ. The V gene lost 4 bases and the J gene lost 2 bases, with 14 bases spanning the gap. CDR3 sequence reads: CASSRPREPNYGYTF. The CDR3 DNA follows: TGTGCCAGCAGCCGCCCTCGGGAACCAAACTATGGCTACACCTTC.

The chain uses TRBV5-4 and TRBJ2-7; 7 bases align to TRBD2. V dropped 4 bases and J dropped 3; count of bases not matched to a gene: 7. Germline assignment: CDR1 SGHNT and CDR2 YYREEE (reference sequence). This CDR3 spans 14 amino acids. The CDR3: CASSPGTIGYEQYF. The CDR3, as DNA: TGTGCCAGCAGCCCCGGGACTATAGGCTACGAGCAGTACTTC.

This chain uses TRBV7-8 with TRBJ2-7, with 7 bases fitting TRBD1. The germline V gene has CDR1 SGHVS and CDR2 FQNEAQ. With V trimmed by 4 bases and J by 5 bases, 11 bases remained unmatched. This CDR3 contains 15 residues. CDR3 in amino acids: CASSSSTGNIDEQYF. The CDR3 nucleotides are TGTGCCAGCAGCTCATCGACAGGGAATATCGACGAGCAGTACTTC.

The chain carries TRBV28 and TRBJ1-5; D is ambiguous. Germline loops: CDR1 MDHEN, CDR2 SYDVKM. The CDR3 consists of 15 residues. Trimming stripped 7 bases from V and 0 bases from J, with 13 bases between. The CDR3 DNA follows: TGTGCCAGCACGGAGGAAAGCCATAGCAATCAGCCCCAGCATTTT. This gives the protein CASTEESHSNQPQHF.

The chain couples TRBV30 to TRBJ2-5, with 7 bases aligning to TRBD1. CDR3 length: 12 residues. Germline lookup yields CDR1 GTSNPN and CDR2 SVGIG (reference sequence). V gave up 4 bases and J gave up 2 bases; unmatched junction bases: 1. In DNA, the CDR3 is TGTGCCTGGAAGGGACAGCAAGAGACCCAGTACTTC. This sequence encodes CAWKGQQETQYF.

The chain combines TRBV5-1 with TRBJ1-2, with D maybe TRBD1 (6 bases). CDR3 length: 15 residues. The germline V and J ends were trimmed by 4 bases and 0 bases, with 13 bases remaining between them. Germline values: CDR1 SGHRS, CDR2 YFSETQ. The CDR3 DNA follows: TGCGCCAGCAGCCCAGGGGACACTACTAACTATGGCTACACCTTC. This encodes CASSPGDTTNYGYTF. Full variable domain (remainder filled in from reference TRBV5-1 and TRBJ1-2): KAGVTQTPRYLIKTRGQQVTLSCSPISGHRSVSWYQQTPGQGLQFLFEYFSETQRNKGNFPGRFSGRQFSNSRSEMNVSTLELGDSALYLCASSPGDTTNYGYTFGSGTRLTVV.

The chain combines TRBV6-6 with TRBJ2-2; the D is unclear. CDR3 length: 12 amino acids. Trimming pared 4 bases from V and 5 bases from J, leaving 5 bases between. Looked up from germline, CDR1 is MNHNY and CDR2 is SVGAGI (reference sequence). The CDR3 here is CASSWRTGELFF. The DNA of the CDR3 is TGTGCCAGCAGTTGGCGGACCGGGGAGCTGTTTTTT.

This clone turned up a few times. The J gene is TRBJ1-1, the V gene TRBV7-9; a weak D match, TRBD1 (5 bases). CDR3 size: 13 residues. Germline CDR1 SEHNR, CDR2 FQNEAQ (reference sequence). The V gene lost 5 bases and the J gene lost 0 bases, with 7 bases spanning the gap. CDR3 bases: TGTGCCAGCAGCGCGACAGTGAACACTGAAGCTTTCTTT. Its protein product is CASSATVNTEAFF.

J is TRBJ2-3 and V is TRBV2; 11 nucleotides match TRBD2. There are 15 residues in the CDR3. CDR1 and CDR2 (germline): SNHLY, FYNNEI. Trimming cost V 4 bases and J 9 bases; bases outside gene matches: 9. CDR3 protein: CASSVSSGGQETQYF. The CDR3 nucleotides read TGTGCCAGCAGTGTCTCTAGCGGGGGGCAGGAAACGCAGTATTTT.

The CDR3: CASSLLGRENQPQHF. The CDR3 coding sequence is TGTGCCAGCAGCCTTCTTGGGAGGGAGAATCAGCCCCAGCATTTT. This chain connects TRBV6-1 to TRBJ1-5; D gene unclear. CDR1 and CDR2 (germline): MNHNS, SASEGT. Trimming shortened V by 6 bases and J by 4 bases, and 16 bases separated the two germline ends. The CDR3 runs 15 residues.

This clone was seen a few times. The chain has TRBV25-1 and TRBJ2-1, with 8 bases lining up with TRBD2. V gave up 1 base and J gave up 3 bases; unmatched junction bases: 5. CDR1 MGHDK and CDR2 SYGVNS come from the germline V gene. There are 16 residues in the CDR3. The chain's CDR3 is CASSEWRGADYNEQFF. As DNA, the CDR3 is TGTGCCAGCAGTGAATGGCGGGGGGCCGACTACAATGAGCAGTTCTTC.